The present T cell receptor (beta chain) was sequenced within a study of blood T cell repertoires in COVID-19. About the research overall: Samples of COVID-19 (acute and convalescent) were obtained from the United States, Italy and Spain. Sources were T cells, B-cell-depleted T cells, or PBMCs; the material itself was cDNA or gDNA.

Authors' analysis steps: Nucleated cell number was recorded as an estimate derived from reference gene primer amplification. Some clones are missing from TCRdb's copy, which holds only in-frame ones; the method was immunoSEQ multiplex PCR. That table furnishes V, J and clone size, whereas the DNA furnished D and trimming. This table has 84,000 or so clones, around four fifths appearing once. This clone was seen only once. Germline CDR1 and CDR2: MGHDK and SYGVNS. V was clipped by 5 bases and J by 5 bases, with 17 bases between them. CDR3 length: 15 amino acids. V usage is TRBV25-1 and J usage is TRBJ2-3; D might be TRBD1 (5 bases). This TCR derives from a human donor in a cohort sampled during active COVID-19. The specimen was peripheral blood. The CDR3 bases are TGTGCCAGCAGTCCGAACCTGGGGCGAGGAGATACGCAGTATTTT. Amino acid sequence: CASSPNLGRGDTQYF.